The rows below give T cell receptor beta chains drawn from one sample of a study of control samples from healthy donors and cancer patients. The data were produced by immunoSEQ multiplex PCR, yet TCRdb's version contains in-frame clones alone and is incomplete. The sample carries some 150,000 clones, over 90% recorded once. Sequencing was done on a sample of blood. The source is a woman in her twenties or thirties in good health. Each CDR3 is given with its conserved first and last residue. Fields, in order: clone size, V gene, D gene, J gene, CDR3 protein, CDR3 DNA. D genes are given only for firm matches. The listing skips clone size in some rows; elsewhere it reads once, few, many or a size class.

abundance: NA
v_gene: TRBV4-1
d_gene: TRBD1
j_gene: TRBJ1-2
CDR3aa: CASSQGQAGYGYTF
CDR3nt: TGCGCCAGCAGCCAGGGACAGGCAGGCTATGGCTACACCTTC

abundance: NA
v_gene: TRBV7-9
d_gene: NA
j_gene: TRBJ2-1
CDR3aa: CASSLVQGGFNEQFF
CDR3nt: TGTGCCAGCAGCTTAGTACAGGGAGGCTTCAATGAGCAGTTCTTC

abundance: NA
v_gene: TRBV3-1/TRBV3-2
d_gene: TRBD2
j_gene: TRBJ2-5
CDR3aa: CASSQGTSGGIYQETQYF
CDR3nt: TGTGCCAGCAGCCAAGGGACTAGCGGGGGTATATACCAAGAGACCCAGTACTTC

abundance: NA
v_gene: TRBV28
d_gene: NA
j_gene: TRBJ2-7
CDR3aa: CASSPPQGGVPYEQYF
CDR3nt: TGTGCCAGCAGCCCCCCACAAGGGGGGGTACCCTACGAGCAGTACTTC

abundance: NA
v_gene: TRBV7-2
d_gene: NA
j_gene: TRBJ1-1
CDR3aa: CASSSSPANTEAFF
CDR3nt: TGTGCCAGCAGCTCGAGTCCAGCGAACACTGAAGCTTTCTTT

abundance: NA
v_gene: TRBV5-4
d_gene: NA
j_gene: TRBJ1-1
CDR3aa: CASSPWGILTEAFF
CDR3nt: TGTGCCAGCAGCCCATGGGGCATTTTGACTGAAGCTTTCTTT

abundance: NA
v_gene: TRBV19
d_gene: TRBD1
j_gene: TRBJ2-2
CDR3aa: CASSRDRANTGELFF
CDR3nt: TGTGCCAGTAGTCGGGACAGGGCAAACACCGGGGAGCTGTTTTTT

abundance: once
v_gene: TRBV5-1
d_gene: NA
j_gene: TRBJ1-4
CDR3aa: CASSLGHRNEKLFF
CDR3nt: TGCGCCAGCAGCTTGGGGCACCGGAATGAAAAACTGTTTTTT

abundance: NA
v_gene: TRBV15
d_gene: NA
j_gene: TRBJ2-1
CDR3aa: CATSRDHDDTSEQFF
CDR3nt: TGTGCCACCAGCAGAGATCATGACGATACAAGTGAGCAGTTCTTC

abundance: NA
v_gene: TRBV7-2
d_gene: NA
j_gene: TRBJ1-3
CDR3aa: CASSWRGSGNTIYF
CDR3nt: TGTGCCAGCAGCTGGAGGGGTTCTGGAAACACCATATATTTT

abundance: NA
v_gene: TRBV5-8
d_gene: NA
j_gene: TRBJ1-1
CDR3aa: CASSLFQGSTEAFF
CDR3nt: TGTGCCAGCAGCTTGTTTCAGGGTTCAACTGAAGCTTTCTTT

abundance: NA
v_gene: TRBV20-1
d_gene: TRBD2
j_gene: TRBJ2-5
CDR3aa: CSASLAGDPWVGRETQYF
CDR3nt: TGCAGTGCTAGTTTAGCGGGGGACCCCTGGGTAGGACGAGAGACCCAGTACTTC

abundance: few
v_gene: TRBV4-1
d_gene: NA
j_gene: TRBJ2-4
CDR3aa: CASSPGGGGPKNIQYF
CDR3nt: TGCGCCAGCAGCCCCGGAGGTGGGGGGCCCAAAAACATTCAGTACTTC

abundance: NA
v_gene: TRBV30
d_gene: NA
j_gene: TRBJ1-5
CDR3aa: CAWRGRQGNQPQHF
CDR3nt: TGTGCCTGGAGGGGTAGGCAGGGAAATCAGCCCCAGCATTTT

abundance: many
v_gene: TRBV7-6
d_gene: NA
j_gene: TRBJ1-5
CDR3aa: CASSPSPGSPYSNQPQHF
CDR3nt: TGTGCCAGCAGCCCCTCGCCGGGGTCGCCTTATAGCAATCAGCCCCAGCATTTT

abundance: once
v_gene: TRBV5-4
d_gene: TRBD2
j_gene: TRBJ2-1
CDR3aa: CASSLSGTNSYNEQFF
CDR3nt: TGTGCCAGCAGCTTAAGCGGGACTAACTCCTACAATGAGCAGTTCTTC

abundance: NA
v_gene: TRBV30
d_gene: NA
j_gene: TRBJ2-2
CDR3aa: CAWSKATTGELFF
CDR3nt: TGTGCCTGGAGTAAGGCAACTACCGGGGAGCTGTTTTTT

abundance: NA
v_gene: TRBV5-1
d_gene: TRBD2
j_gene: TRBJ2-2
CDR3aa: CASSFGTILFGELFF
CDR3nt: TGCGCCAGCAGCTTTGGGACTATCCTATTCGGGGAGCTGTTTTTT

abundance: NA
v_gene: TRBV27
d_gene: NA
j_gene: TRBJ2-1
CDR3aa: CASSAYNNEQFF
CDR3nt: TGTGCCAGCAGTGCTTATAACAATGAGCAGTTCTTC

abundance: NA
v_gene: TRBV7-9
d_gene: NA
j_gene: TRBJ1-2
CDR3aa: CASSTLGTVYGYTF
CDR3nt: TGTGCCAGCAGCACTCTCGGGACGGTGTATGGCTACACCTTC

abundance: NA
v_gene: TRBV10-3
d_gene: NA
j_gene: TRBJ2-1
CDR3aa: CAIGGPGDEQFF
CDR3nt: TGTGCCATCGGAGGGCCTGGGGATGAGCAGTTCTTC

abundance: NA
v_gene: TRBV12-3/TRBV12-4
d_gene: NA
j_gene: TRBJ1-5
CDR3aa: CASSSGGDQPQHF
CDR3nt: TGTGCCAGCAGTTCGGGCGGTGATCAGCCCCAGCATTTT

abundance: NA
v_gene: TRBV5-1
d_gene: NA
j_gene: TRBJ2-2
CDR3aa: CASSWTTGPGELFF
CDR3nt: TGCGCCAGCAGCTGGACTACAGGGCCCGGGGAGCTGTTTTTT

abundance: NA
v_gene: TRBV15
d_gene: NA
j_gene: TRBJ1-5
CDR3aa: CATSRSRQPNPPQHF
CDR3nt: TGTGCCACCAGCAGGTCTAGACAGCCTAATCCGCCCCAGCATTTT

abundance: once
v_gene: TRBV6-5
d_gene: NA
j_gene: TRBJ2-1
CDR3aa: CASSQWELYNEQFF
CDR3nt: TGTGCCAGCAGCCAATGGGAGCTTTACAATGAGCAGTTCTTC

abundance: once
v_gene: TRBV19
d_gene: TRBD1
j_gene: TRBJ1-1
CDR3aa: CASSGQGFATEAFF
CDR3nt: TGTGCCAGTAGTGGACAGGGGTTTGCGACTGAAGCTTTCTTT

abundance: NA
v_gene: TRBV4-2
d_gene: NA
j_gene: TRBJ2-5
CDR3aa: CASSQVREGGKETQYF
CDR3nt: TGTGCCAGCAGCCAAGTACGCGAGGGAGGCAAAGAGACCCAGTACTTC

abundance: NA
v_gene: TRBV29-1
d_gene: NA
j_gene: TRBJ2-1
CDR3aa: CSVEAWWTEYNEQFF
CDR3nt: TGCAGCGTTGAGGCTTGGTGGACAGAATACAATGAGCAGTTCTTC

abundance: NA
v_gene: TRBV11-1
d_gene: TRBD2
j_gene: TRBJ2-7
CDR3aa: CASSLDSGTYEQYF
CDR3nt: TGTGCCAGCAGCTTAGATAGCGGGACCTACGAGCAGTACTTC

abundance: NA
v_gene: TRBV5-4
d_gene: TRBD1
j_gene: TRBJ1-2
CDR3aa: CASSFGTDNYGYTF
CDR3nt: TGTGCCAGCAGCTTCGGGACAGACAACTATGGCTACACCTTC

abundance: NA
v_gene: TRBV5-1
d_gene: TRBD1
j_gene: TRBJ1-2
CDR3aa: CASSLVGQGASNIYGYTF
CDR3nt: TGCGCCAGCAGCTTGGTGGGACAGGGGGCTTCTAATATCTATGGCTACACCTTC

abundance: NA
v_gene: TRBV5-8
d_gene: NA
j_gene: TRBJ1-1
CDR3aa: CASSLGGNTEAFF
CDR3nt: TGTGCCAGCAGCTTGGGAGGGAACACTGAAGCTTTCTTT

abundance: NA
v_gene: TRBV6-5
d_gene: NA
j_gene: TRBJ2-2
CDR3aa: CASRQGDTGELFF
CDR3nt: TGTGCCAGCAGACAGGGCGACACCGGGGAGCTGTTTTTT

abundance: NA
v_gene: TRBV28
d_gene: TRBD2
j_gene: TRBJ2-7
CDR3aa: CASSRRGGSYEQYF
CDR3nt: TGTGCCAGCAGTCGTCGGGGGGGATCCTACGAGCAGTACTTC

abundance: NA
v_gene: TRBV19
d_gene: NA
j_gene: TRBJ1-5
CDR3aa: CASSTNGPPQHF
CDR3nt: TGTGCCAGTAGCACCAACGGCCCGCCCCAGCATTTT

abundance: NA
v_gene: TRBV5-4
d_gene: TRBD1
j_gene: TRBJ2-7
CDR3aa: CASSLRQGTSYEQYF
CDR3nt: TGTGCCAGCAGCTTAAGACAGGGTACTTCCTACGAGCAGTACTTC

abundance: NA
v_gene: TRBV18
d_gene: NA
j_gene: TRBJ1-1
CDR3aa: CASSPDKNTEAFF
CDR3nt: TGTGCCAGCTCACCTGACAAAAACACTGAAGCTTTCTTT

abundance: NA
v_gene: TRBV28
d_gene: TRBD1
j_gene: TRBJ1-1
CDR3aa: CASSSPWDRAGNTEAFF
CDR3nt: TGTGCCAGCAGTTCGCCATGGGACAGGGCCGGGAACACTGAAGCTTTCTTT

abundance: NA
v_gene: TRBV28
d_gene: NA
j_gene: TRBJ2-7
CDR3aa: CASGQGIALFEQYF
CDR3nt: TGTGCCAGCGGCCAGGGGATCGCCCTATTCGAGCAGTACTTC

abundance: NA
v_gene: TRBV2
d_gene: NA
j_gene: TRBJ2-5
CDR3aa: CASTSGSRETQYF
CDR3nt: TGTGCCAGCACCTCCGGGTCCCGGGAGACCCAGTACTTC

abundance: NA
v_gene: TRBV7-3
d_gene: NA
j_gene: TRBJ1-1
CDR3aa: CASSLTRADTEAFF
CDR3nt: TGTGCCAGCAGCTTAACGCGGGCAGACACTGAAGCTTTCTTT

abundance: NA
v_gene: TRBV7-3
d_gene: NA
j_gene: TRBJ1-6
CDR3aa: CASSAGLNSPLHF
CDR3nt: TGTGCCAGCAGCGCGGGACTTAATTCACCCCTCCACTTT